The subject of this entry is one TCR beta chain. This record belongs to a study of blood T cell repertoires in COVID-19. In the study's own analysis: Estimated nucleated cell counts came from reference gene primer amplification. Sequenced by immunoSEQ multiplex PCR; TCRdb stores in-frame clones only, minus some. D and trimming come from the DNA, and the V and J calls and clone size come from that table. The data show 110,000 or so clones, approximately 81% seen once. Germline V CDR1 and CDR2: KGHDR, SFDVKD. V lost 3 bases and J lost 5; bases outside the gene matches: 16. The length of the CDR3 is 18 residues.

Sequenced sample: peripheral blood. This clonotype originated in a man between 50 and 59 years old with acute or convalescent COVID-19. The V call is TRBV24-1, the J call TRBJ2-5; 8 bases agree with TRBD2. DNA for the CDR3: TGTGCCACCAGTGATCTAGGCGCCTCGGGGGGGCGAGATGAGACCCAGTACTTC. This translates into CATSDLGASGGRDETQYF.